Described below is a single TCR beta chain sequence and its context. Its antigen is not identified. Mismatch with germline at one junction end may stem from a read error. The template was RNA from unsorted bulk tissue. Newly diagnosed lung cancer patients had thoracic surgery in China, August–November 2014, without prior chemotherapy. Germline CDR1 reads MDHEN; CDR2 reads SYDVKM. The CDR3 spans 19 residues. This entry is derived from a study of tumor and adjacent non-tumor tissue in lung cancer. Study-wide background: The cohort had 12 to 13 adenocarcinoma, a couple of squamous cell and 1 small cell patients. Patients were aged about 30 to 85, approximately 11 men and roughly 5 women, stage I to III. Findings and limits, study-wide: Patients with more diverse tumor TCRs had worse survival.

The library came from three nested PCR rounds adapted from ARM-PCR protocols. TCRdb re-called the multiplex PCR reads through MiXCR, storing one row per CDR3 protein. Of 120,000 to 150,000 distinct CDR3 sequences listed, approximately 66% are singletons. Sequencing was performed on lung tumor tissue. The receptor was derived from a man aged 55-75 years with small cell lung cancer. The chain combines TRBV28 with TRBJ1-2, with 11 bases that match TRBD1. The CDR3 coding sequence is TGTGCCGGCAGTGCCTGGACAGGGGGCATGGGCCCAACTAACTATGGCTACACCTTC. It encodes CAGSAWTGGMGPTNYGYTF.